The 19 T cell receptor beta chains presented below share a single source sample, sequenced in a study of shared clonotypes between healthy human individuals. The repertoire was sequenced with immunoSEQ multiplex PCR; TCRdb's copy has only in-frame clones and lacks some. The sample holds under 1 million clones, 90% to 95% seen once. Terminally differentiated effector memory CD45RA+ cells were excluded by CCR7 positive selection of CD45RO-negative cells. Sequencing was done on a sample of naive CD8+ T cells sorted from blood. The source is a man aged 25-45 years in good health.

The rearrangement joins TRBV27 to TRBJ2-3; tentatively, D is TRBD1 (6 bases). Trimming shortened V by 5 bases and J by 5 bases, and 20 bases separated the two germline ends. The CDR3 sequence is 16 residues long. Germline CDR1 is MNHEY and CDR2 is SMNVEV (reference sequence). The CDR3 loop is CASSALTGTEKDTQYF. DNA for the CDR3: TGTGCCAGCAGTGCACTCACAGGGACCGAAAAAGATACGCAGTATTTT.

The chain combines TRBV11-2 with TRBJ2-7; TRBD2 agrees at 8 bases. In germline, CDR1 is SGHAT, CDR2 FQNNGV. There are 16 residues in the CDR3. V trimming: 5 bases; J trimming: 0 bases; junction bases outside the gene matches: 9. CDR3 nucleotides: TGTGCCAGCAGCCAAGTCGGCGGGAGGACCTCCTACGAGCAGTACTTC. Protein product: CASSQVGGRTSYEQYF.

V gene TRBV10-3 combines with J gene TRBJ1-5, with a tentative D call TRBD1 (6 bases). The CDR3 is 15 amino acids. V shed 10 bases and J shed 1 base, with 17 bases lying between them. Germline assignment: CDR1 ENHRY and CDR2 SYGVKD. The CDR3 sequence: CATYNPGESNQPQHF. The CDR3 coding sequence is TGTGCCACCTACAATCCAGGGGAGAGCAATCAGCCCCAGCATTTT.

The chain employs TRBV7-9 and TRBJ1-1; 9 bases agree with TRBD1. The CDR3 has 17 amino acids. J lost 0 bases, V lost 4 bases, and 9 bases had no gene match. Germline CDR1 SEHNR, CDR2 FQNEAQ (reference sequence). The CDR3 protein is CASSSRRQGGLNTEAFF. The CDR3 DNA follows: TGTGCCAGCAGCTCCCGACGACAGGGGGGTTTGAACACTGAAGCTTTCTTT.

As regards this clone: The same CDR3 arises from other DNA sequences in this sample as well. The chain recombines TRBV5-4 with TRBJ2-7, with D perhaps TRBD1 (6 bases). The CDR3 spans 12 residues. Trimming shortened V by 1 base and J by 4 bases, and 6 bases separated the two germline ends. Germline V gene data show CDR1 as SGHNT and CDR2 as YYREEE (reference sequence). The CDR3 DNA reads as TGTGCCAGCAGCTTGACAGGGTACGAGCAGTACTTC. Protein product: CASSLTGYEQYF.

The chain joins TRBV7-9 to TRBJ1-2, with 7 bases lining up with TRBD1. This CDR3 has 15 amino acids. J was trimmed by 6 bases and V by 5 bases; bases with no gene match: 12. Germline lookup yields CDR1 SEHNR and CDR2 FQNEAQ (reference sequence). The chain's CDR3 is CASSTWDRVNHGYTF. CDR3 DNA sequence: TGTGCCAGCAGCACCTGGGACAGAGTGAACCATGGCTACACCTTC. The full variable domain, with the rest looked up from reference TRBV7-9 and TRBJ1-2, is DTGVSQNPRHKITKRGQNVTFRCDPISEHNRLYWYRQTLGQGPEFLTYFQNEAQLEKSRLLSDRFSAERPKGSFSTLEIQRTEQGDSAMYLCASSTWDRVNHGYTFGSGTRLTVV.

This sequence joins TRBV7-9 and TRBJ2-3; 9 nucleotides match TRBD2. CDR1 is SEHNR and CDR2 is FQNEAQ in the germline V gene (reference sequence). Trimming removed 4 bases from V and 6 bases from J; junction bases left unmatched: 14. The CDR3 is made up of 17 amino acids. The DNA for the CDR3 is TGTGCCAGCAGCTCTTCCCTTGGGACTAGCACGCGGGATACGCAGTATTTT. It codes for CASSSSLGTSTRDTQYF.

In its sample, this clone was seen a few times. The rearrangement links TRBV4-1 to TRBJ1-5; D remains ambiguous. The germline CDR1 and CDR2 sequences are MGHRA and YSYEKL. Trimming took off 2 bases at V and 2 bases at J, with 4 bases between the two ends. CDR3 size: 13 residues. The CDR3, as DNA: TGCGCCAGCAGCCAAATTGGCAATCAGCCCCAGCATTTT. This gives the protein CASSQIGNQPQHF.

This clone was observed a single time. The chain couples TRBV7-9 to TRBJ2-7, with D tentatively TRBD1 (5 bases). The germline CDR1 and CDR2 sequences are SEHNR and FQNEAQ (reference sequence). The germline V and J ends were trimmed by 5 bases and 0 bases, with 14 bases remaining between them. This CDR3 region has 15 residues. The CDR3 DNA follows: TGTGCCAGCAGCGCGGCCGACAGCAACTCCTACGAGCAGTACTTC. Protein: CASSAADSNSYEQYF.

The chain employs TRBV4-3 and TRBJ1-5; no clear D. The V gene lost 0 bases and the J gene lost 4 bases, with 10 bases spanning the gap. Germline V gives CDR1 LGHNA, CDR2 YSLEER. CDR3 length: 15 amino acids. The CDR3 loop reads CASSQDPYPNQPQHF. The CDR3 DNA is TGCGCCAGCAGCCAAGATCCCTACCCTAATCAGCCCCAGCATTTT.

The chain uses TRBV7-9 and TRBJ1-4; D unresolved. There are 14 residues in the CDR3. V gave up 2 bases and J gave up 0 bases, with 4 bases separating them. CDR1 is SEHNR, CDR2 FQNEAQ, per germline (reference sequence). The DNA for the CDR3 is TGTGCCAGCAGCTTATTAGCAACTAATGAAAAACTGTTTTTT. It encodes CASSLLATNEKLFF.

V and J are TRBV30 and TRBJ1-1; the D gene is possibly TRBD1 (6 bases). CDR3 length: 14 residues. Germline-derived CDR1 and CDR2 are GTSNPN and SVGIG (reference sequence). Deletions cut 0 bases from V and 2 bases from J, with 10 bases between. CDR3 DNA: TGTGCCTGGAGTGTGGACAGCGTTAACACTGAAGCTTTCTTT. Encoded protein: CAWSVDSVNTEAFF.

The chain recombines TRBV7-9 with TRBJ2-5, with TRBD2 matching 16 bases. V lost 5 bases, J lost 4 bases, and 10 bases stayed unmatched. Germline loops: CDR1 SEHNR, CDR2 FQNEAQ (reference sequence). The CDR3 has 18 amino acids. The CDR3 sequence: CASSAPGLAGGGPETQYF. The CDR3 DNA reads TGTGCCAGCAGCGCCCCGGGACTAGCGGGAGGGGGCCCAGAGACCCAGTACTTC.

CDR3 coding DNA: TGTGCCACCAGCAGAGGTACTAGCGGCTTACAAGAGACCCAGTACTTC. As protein: CATSRGTSGLQETQYF. The V call is TRBV15, the J call TRBJ2-5; 8 nucleotides agree with TRBD2. The CDR3 extends over 16 amino acids. CDR1 LNHNV and CDR2 YYDKDF come from the germline V gene (reference sequence). Trimming took 1 base from V and 2 from J; bases not matched to a gene: 6.

The chain is built from TRBV7-9 and TRBJ2-7; TRBD2 is a possible D gene (7 bases). Trimming took 2 bases from V and 5 from J, leaving 16 bases between them. The CDR3 extends over 15 amino acids. Germline assignment: CDR1 SEHNR and CDR2 FQNEAQ (reference sequence). The CDR3 sequence: CASSLRGARRDEQYF. DNA for the CDR3: TGTGCCAGCAGCTTACGGGGGGCGCGAAGGGACGAGCAGTACTTC.

In the case of this clone: Within the sample, other DNA sequences also encode this same CDR3. The V call is TRBV28, the J call TRBJ2-7; D not resolved. CDR1 is MDHEN and CDR2 is SYDVKM in the germline V gene. The CDR3 loop spans 14 amino acids. The V gene lost 3 bases and the J gene lost 0 bases, with 9 bases spanning the gap. CDR3 loop: CASSFGQFSYEQYF. The CDR3, as DNA: TGTGCCAGCAGTTTCGGGCAGTTCTCCTACGAGCAGTACTTC.

V is TRBV6-5 and J is TRBJ2-2, with D perhaps matching TRBD1 (5 bases). Germline loops: CDR1 MNHEY, CDR2 SVGAGI. The CDR3 runs 15 residues. Trimming removed 2 bases at V and 1 base at J, with 8 bases between. Here the CDR3 DNA reads TGTGCCAGCAGTTACGGGGCAGAGAACACCGGGGAGCTGTTTTTT. It translates to CASSYGAENTGELFF.

The CDR3 loop reads CASSKTSGVTYEQYF. The CDR3 nucleotides are TGTGCCAGCAGCAAAACTAGCGGGGTAACCTACGAGCAGTACTTC. This rearrangement joins TRBV7-9 to TRBJ2-7, with 10 nucleotides matching TRBD2. The CDR3 consists of 15 residues. The V and J ends lost 5 bases and 2 bases, in that order; junction bases with no gene match: 6. Germline CDR1 and CDR2: SEHNR and FQNEAQ (reference sequence).

This clone was observed a single time. The chain is built from TRBV11-3 and TRBJ2-1, with D possibly TRBD2 on 7 matching bases. V was pared by 4 bases and J by 10 bases, with 11 bases between. The CDR3 runs 12 residues. Looked up from germline, CDR1 is SGHNT and CDR2 is YENEEA. The CDR3 region is CASSSGGPEQFF. DNA of the CDR3: TGTGCCAGCAGCTCGGGGGGCCCGGAGCAGTTCTTC.